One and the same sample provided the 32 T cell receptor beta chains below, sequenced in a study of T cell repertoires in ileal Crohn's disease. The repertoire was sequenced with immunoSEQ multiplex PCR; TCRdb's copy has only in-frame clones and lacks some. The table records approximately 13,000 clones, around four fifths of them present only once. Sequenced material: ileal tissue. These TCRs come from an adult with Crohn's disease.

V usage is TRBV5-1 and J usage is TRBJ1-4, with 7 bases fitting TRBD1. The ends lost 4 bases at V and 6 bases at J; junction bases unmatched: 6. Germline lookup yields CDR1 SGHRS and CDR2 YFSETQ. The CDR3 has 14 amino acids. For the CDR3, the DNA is TGCGCCAGCAGCCCCCAGGGGGTGGATGAAAAACTGTTTTTT. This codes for CASSPQGVDEKLFF. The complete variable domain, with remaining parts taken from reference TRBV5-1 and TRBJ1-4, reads KAGVTQTPRYLIKTRGQQVTLSCSPISGHRSVSWYQQTPGQGLQFLFEYFSETQRNKGNFPGRFSGRQFSNSRSEMNVSTLELGDSALYLCASSPQGVDEKLFFGSGTQLSVL.

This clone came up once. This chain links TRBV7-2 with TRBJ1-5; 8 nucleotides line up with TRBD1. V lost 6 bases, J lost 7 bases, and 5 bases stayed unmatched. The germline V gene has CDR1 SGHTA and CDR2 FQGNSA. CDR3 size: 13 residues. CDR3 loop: CASRAGGDQPQHF. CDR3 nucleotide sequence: TGTGCCAGCAGAGCAGGGGGCGACCAGCCCCAGCATTTT.

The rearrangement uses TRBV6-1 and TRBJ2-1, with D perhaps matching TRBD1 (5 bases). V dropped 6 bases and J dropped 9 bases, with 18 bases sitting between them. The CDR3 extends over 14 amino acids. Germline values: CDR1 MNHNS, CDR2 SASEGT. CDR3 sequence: CASSDRLGQLEQFF. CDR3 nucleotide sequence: TGTGCCAGCAGCGACCGACTGGGGCAACTTGAGCAGTTCTTC.

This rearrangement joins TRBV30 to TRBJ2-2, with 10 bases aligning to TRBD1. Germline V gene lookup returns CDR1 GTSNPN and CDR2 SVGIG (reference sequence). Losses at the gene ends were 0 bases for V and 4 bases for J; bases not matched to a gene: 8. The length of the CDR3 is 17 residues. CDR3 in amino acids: CAWSVPGQGMTTGELFF. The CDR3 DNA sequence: TGTGCCTGGAGTGTACCGGGACAGGGGATGACCACCGGGGAGCTGTTTTTT.

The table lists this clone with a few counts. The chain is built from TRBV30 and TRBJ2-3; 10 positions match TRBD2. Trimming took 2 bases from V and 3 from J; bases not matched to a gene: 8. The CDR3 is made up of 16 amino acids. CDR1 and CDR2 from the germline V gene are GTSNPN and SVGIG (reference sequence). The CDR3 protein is CAWSRGAGGRTDTQYF. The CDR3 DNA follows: TGTGCCTGGAGTCGAGGAGCGGGGGGGCGTACAGATACGCAGTATTTT.

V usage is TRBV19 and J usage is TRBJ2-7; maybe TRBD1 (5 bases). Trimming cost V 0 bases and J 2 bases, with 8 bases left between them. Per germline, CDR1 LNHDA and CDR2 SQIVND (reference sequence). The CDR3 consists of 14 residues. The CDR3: CASSIEMTAYEQYF. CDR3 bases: TGTGCCAGTAGTATAGAAATGACAGCCTACGAGCAGTACTTC.

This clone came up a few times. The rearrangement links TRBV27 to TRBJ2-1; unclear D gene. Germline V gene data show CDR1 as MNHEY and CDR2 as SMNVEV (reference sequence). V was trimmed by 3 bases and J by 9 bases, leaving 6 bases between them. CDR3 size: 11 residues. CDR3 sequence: CASSFGAEQFF. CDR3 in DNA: TGTGCCAGCAGTTTCGGAGCTGAGCAGTTCTTC.

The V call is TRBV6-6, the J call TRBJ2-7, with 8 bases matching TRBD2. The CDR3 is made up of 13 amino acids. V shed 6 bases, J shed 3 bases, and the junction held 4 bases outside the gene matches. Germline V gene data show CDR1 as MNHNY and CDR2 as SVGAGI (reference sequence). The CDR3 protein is CASSQLAGYEQYF. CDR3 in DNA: TGTGCCAGCAGCCAGCTAGCGGGCTACGAGCAGTACTTC.

For the CDR3, the DNA is TGCAGCGCCCAGGGACAGGATACTGGAAACACCATATATTTT. Translated: CSAQGQDTGNTIYF. The chain joins TRBV29-1 to TRBJ1-3; 8 bases map to TRBD1. The V segment lost 7 bases and the J segment 2 bases; nucleotides outside the gene matches: 7. Germline V lookup: CDR1 SQVTM, CDR2 ANQGSEA. The CDR3 totals 14 residues.

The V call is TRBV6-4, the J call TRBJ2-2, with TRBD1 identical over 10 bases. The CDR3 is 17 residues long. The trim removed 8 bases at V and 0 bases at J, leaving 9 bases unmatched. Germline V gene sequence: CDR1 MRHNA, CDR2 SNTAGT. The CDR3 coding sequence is TGTGCCAGCGCAAGGGCCGGGACAGGGGCGAACACCGGGGAGCTGTTTTTT. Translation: CASARAGTGANTGELFF.

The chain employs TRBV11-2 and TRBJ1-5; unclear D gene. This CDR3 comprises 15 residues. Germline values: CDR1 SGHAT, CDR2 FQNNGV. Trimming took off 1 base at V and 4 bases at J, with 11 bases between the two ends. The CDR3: CASSLVPTDNQPQHF. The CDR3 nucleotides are TGTGCCAGCAGCTTAGTTCCCACAGATAATCAGCCCCAGCATTTT.

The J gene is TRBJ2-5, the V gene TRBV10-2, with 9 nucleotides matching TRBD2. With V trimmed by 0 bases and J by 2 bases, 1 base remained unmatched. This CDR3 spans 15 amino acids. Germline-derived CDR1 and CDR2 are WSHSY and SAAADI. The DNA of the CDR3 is TGCGCCAGCAGTGAGTCCCTAGCGGGGCAAGAGACCCAGTACTTC. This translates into CASSESLAGQETQYF.

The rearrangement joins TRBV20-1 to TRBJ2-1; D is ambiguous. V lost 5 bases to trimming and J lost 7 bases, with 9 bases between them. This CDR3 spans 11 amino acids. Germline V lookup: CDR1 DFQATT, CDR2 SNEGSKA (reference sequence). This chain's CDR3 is CSAPNFNEQFF. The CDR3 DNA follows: TGCAGTGCTCCAAACTTTAATGAGCAGTTCTTC.

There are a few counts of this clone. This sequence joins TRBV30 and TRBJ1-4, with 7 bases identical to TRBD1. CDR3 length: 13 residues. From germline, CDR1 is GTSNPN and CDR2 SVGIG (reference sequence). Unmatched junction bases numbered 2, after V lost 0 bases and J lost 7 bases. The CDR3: CAWSVQGFEKLFF. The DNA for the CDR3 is TGTGCCTGGAGTGTACAGGGGTTTGAAAAACTGTTTTTT.

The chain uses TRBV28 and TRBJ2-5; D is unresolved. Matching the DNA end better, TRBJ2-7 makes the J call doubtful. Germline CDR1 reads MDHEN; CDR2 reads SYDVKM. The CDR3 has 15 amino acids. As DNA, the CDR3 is TGTGCCAGCAGTGGTAACTACGCCTTCTCCTACGAGCAGTACTTC. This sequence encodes CASSGNYAFSYEQYF.

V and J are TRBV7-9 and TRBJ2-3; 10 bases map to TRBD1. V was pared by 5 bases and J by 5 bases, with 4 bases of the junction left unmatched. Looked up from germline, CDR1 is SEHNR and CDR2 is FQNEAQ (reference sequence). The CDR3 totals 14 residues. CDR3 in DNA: TGTGCCAGCAGCGTGGACAGGGGGGGAGATACGCAGTATTTT. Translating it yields CASSVDRGGDTQYF.

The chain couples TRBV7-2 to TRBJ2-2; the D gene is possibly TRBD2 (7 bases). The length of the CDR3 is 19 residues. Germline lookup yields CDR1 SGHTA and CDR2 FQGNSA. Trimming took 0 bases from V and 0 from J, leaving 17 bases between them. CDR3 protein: CASSLARGPGTTNTGELFF. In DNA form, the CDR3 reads TGTGCCAGCAGCTTAGCGCGGGGGCCCGGGACCACGAACACCGGGGAGCTGTTTTTT.

The CDR3 nucleotides are TGTGCCAGCAGCCCCCAGTCGGAGCAACCCTATGGCTACACCTTC. This translates into CASSPQSEQPYGYTF. The chain is built from TRBV7-2 and TRBJ1-2; D gene ambiguous. Trimming shortened V by 5 bases and J by 4 bases, and 17 bases separated the two germline ends. Germline V CDR1 and CDR2: SGHTA, FQGNSA. The CDR3 consists of 15 residues.

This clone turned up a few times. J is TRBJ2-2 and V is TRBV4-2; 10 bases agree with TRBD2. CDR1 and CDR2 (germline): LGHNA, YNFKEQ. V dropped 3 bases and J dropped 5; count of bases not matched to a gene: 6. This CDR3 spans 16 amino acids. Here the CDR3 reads CASSQNIAGGTGELFF. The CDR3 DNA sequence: TGTGCCAGCAGCCAGAATATAGCGGGAGGAACCGGGGAGCTGTTTTTT.

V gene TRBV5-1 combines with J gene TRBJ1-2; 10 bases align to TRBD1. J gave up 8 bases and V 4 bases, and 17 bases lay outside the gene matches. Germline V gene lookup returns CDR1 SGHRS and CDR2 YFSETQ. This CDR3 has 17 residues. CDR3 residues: CASSAGGTGVVRSGYTF. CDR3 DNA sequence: TGCGCCAGCAGCGCAGGAGGGACAGGGGTGGTGAGGAGCGGCTACACCTTC.

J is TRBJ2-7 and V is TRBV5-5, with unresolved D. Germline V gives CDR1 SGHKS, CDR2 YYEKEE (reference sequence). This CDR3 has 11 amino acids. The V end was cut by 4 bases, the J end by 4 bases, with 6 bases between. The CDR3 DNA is TGTGCCAGCAGCCCGCAGTACGAGCAGTACTTC. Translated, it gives CASSPQYEQYF.

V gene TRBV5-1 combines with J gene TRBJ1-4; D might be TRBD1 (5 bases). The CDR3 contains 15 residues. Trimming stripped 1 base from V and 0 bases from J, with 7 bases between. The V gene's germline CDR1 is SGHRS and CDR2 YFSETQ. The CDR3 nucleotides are TGCGCCAGCAGCTTGAAGGGGTCAACTAATGAAAAACTGTTTTTT. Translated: CASSLKGSTNEKLFF.

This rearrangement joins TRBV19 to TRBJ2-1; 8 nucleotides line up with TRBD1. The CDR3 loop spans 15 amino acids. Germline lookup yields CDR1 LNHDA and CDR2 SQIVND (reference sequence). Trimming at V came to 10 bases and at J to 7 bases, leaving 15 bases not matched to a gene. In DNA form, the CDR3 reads TGTGCCATTAAAACATGGGACAGGTCCAATAATGAGCAGTTCTTC. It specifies CAIKTWDRSNNEQFF.

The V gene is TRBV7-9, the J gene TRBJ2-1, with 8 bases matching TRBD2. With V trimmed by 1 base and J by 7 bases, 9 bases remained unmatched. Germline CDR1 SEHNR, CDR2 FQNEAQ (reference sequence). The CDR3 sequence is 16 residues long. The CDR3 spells CASSLVRGLAENEQFF. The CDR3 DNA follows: TGTGCCAGCAGCTTAGTACGCGGACTAGCTGAGAATGAGCAGTTCTTC.

DNA of the CDR3: TGTGCCAGCAGCTTTCAGCGGGGGGCCAGGGAGACCCAGTACTTC. As protein: CASSFQRGARETQYF. This chain uses TRBV7-8 with TRBJ2-5; 9 nucleotides agree with TRBD2. The CDR3 totals 15 residues. CDR1 and CDR2 (germline): SGHVS, FQNEAQ. Trimming removed 3 bases from V and 5 bases from J; junction bases left unmatched: 7.

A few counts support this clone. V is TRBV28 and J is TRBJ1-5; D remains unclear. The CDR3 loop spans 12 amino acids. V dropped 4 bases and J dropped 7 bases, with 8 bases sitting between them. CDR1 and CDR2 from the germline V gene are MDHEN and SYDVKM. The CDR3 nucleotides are TGTGCCAGCAGTTCCCAGGTGCAGCCCCAGCATTTT. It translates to CASSSQVQPQHF.

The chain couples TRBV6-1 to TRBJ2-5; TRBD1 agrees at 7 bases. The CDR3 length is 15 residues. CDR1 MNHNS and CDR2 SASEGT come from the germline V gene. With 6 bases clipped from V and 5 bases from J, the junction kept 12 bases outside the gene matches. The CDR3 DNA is TGTGCCAGCAGATCTACAGGGGCTTCAGGGGAGACCCAGTACTTC. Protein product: CASRSTGASGETQYF.

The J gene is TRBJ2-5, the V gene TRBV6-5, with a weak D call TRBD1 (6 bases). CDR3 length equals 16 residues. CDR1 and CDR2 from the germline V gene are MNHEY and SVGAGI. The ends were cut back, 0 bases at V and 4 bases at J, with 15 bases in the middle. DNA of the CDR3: TGTGCCAGCAGTTACTCGACGTACCAGGGGCTAGAGACCCAGTACTTC. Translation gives CASSYSTYQGLETQYF.

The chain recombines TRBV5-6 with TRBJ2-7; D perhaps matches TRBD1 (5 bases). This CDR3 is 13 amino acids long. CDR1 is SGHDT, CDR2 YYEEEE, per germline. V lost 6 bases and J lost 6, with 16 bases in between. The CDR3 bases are TGTGCCAGCAAGGCCAGGGCCTTGGGCGAGCAGTACTTC. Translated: CASKARALGEQYF.

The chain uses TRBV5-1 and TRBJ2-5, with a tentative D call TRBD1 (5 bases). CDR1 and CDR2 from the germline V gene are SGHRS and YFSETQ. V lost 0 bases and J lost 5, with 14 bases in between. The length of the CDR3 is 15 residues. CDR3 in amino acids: CASSLEAQNRETQYF. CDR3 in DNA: TGCGCCAGCAGCTTGGAAGCTCAAAACAGGGAGACCCAGTACTTC. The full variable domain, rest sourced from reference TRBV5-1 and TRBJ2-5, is KAGVTQTPRYLIKTRGQQVTLSCSPISGHRSVSWYQQTPGQGLQFLFEYFSETQRNKGNFPGRFSGRQFSNSRSEMNVSTLELGDSALYLCASSLEAQNRETQYFGPGTRLLVL.

The CDR3 coding sequence is TGCAGCGTTGCTACAGGAGAGTGGGGCATTCAGTACTTC. Protein sequence: CSVATGEWGIQYF. V and J are TRBV29-1 and TRBJ2-4, with D maybe TRBD1 (5 bases). Germline V lookup: CDR1 SQVTM, CDR2 ANQGSEA. The ends were cut back, 4 bases at V and 9 bases at J, with 16 bases in the middle. The CDR3 extends over 13 amino acids.

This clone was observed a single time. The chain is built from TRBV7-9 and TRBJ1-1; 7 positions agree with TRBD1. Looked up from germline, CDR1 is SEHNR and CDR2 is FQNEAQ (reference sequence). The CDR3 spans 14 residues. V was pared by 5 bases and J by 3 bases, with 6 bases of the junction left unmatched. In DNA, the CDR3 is TGTGCCAGCAGCCTCCGGGACAGCGACACTGAAGCTTTCTTT. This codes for CASSLRDSDTEAFF.